The 25 T cell receptor beta chains below were found in one sample sequenced in a study of cytomegalovirus exposure and HLA in healthy donors. The PCR was carried out with 60 Vbeta primers and 13 Jbeta primers. Here immunoSEQ multiplex PCR was the method, and the copy in TCRdb shows in-frame clones only, minus some. In the table there are roughly 98,000 clones, 70% to 80% of which are singletons. Sequencing was carried out using PBMCs. These receptors all come from a man in his forties in good health and CMV-seronegative.

V and J are TRBV19 and TRBJ1-1, with D uncertain. The germline gives CDR1 LNHDA, CDR2 SQIVND (reference sequence). The CDR3 is 15 amino acids. Trimming left V 3 bases short and J 7 bases short, with 18 bases between. The CDR3 DNA is TGTGCCAGTAGTATTAAGCTAAAGGGAGGCGGTGAAGCTTTCTTT. Translated, it gives CASSIKLKGGGEAFF.

The chain has TRBV27 and TRBJ2-3; TRBD2 matches at 10 bases. The CDR3 loop spans 15 amino acids. With 5 bases clipped from V and 11 bases from J, the junction kept 13 bases outside the gene matches. The germline V gene has CDR1 MNHEY and CDR2 SMNVEV (reference sequence). The CDR3 protein is CASSPGTSVGLEQYF. In DNA form, the CDR3 reads TGTGCCAGCAGTCCCGGGACTAGCGTTGGTTTGGAGCAGTATTTT.

The V call is TRBV4-1, the J call TRBJ2-1, with TRBD2 matching over 10 bases. The germline CDR1 and CDR2 sequences are MGHRA and YSYEKL. The CDR3 is 17 residues long. Unmatched junction bases numbered 8, after V lost 0 bases and J lost 6 bases. The CDR3 reads CASSQDPRLAGGNEQFF. CDR3 sequence (DNA): TGCGCCAGCAGCCAAGATCCCCGGTTAGCGGGAGGCAATGAGCAGTTCTTC.

The CDR3 region is CASSLWGQSYGYTF. The DNA for the CDR3 is TGTGCCAGCAGTTTATGGGGACAGAGCTATGGCTACACCTTC. The chain has TRBV28 and TRBJ1-2; 7 bases fit TRBD1. The germline gives CDR1 MDHEN, CDR2 SYDVKM. The CDR3 length is 14 residues. Losses at the gene ends were 0 bases for V and 4 bases for J; bases not matched to a gene: 2.

Written as DNA, the CDR3 is TGTGCCAGTAGTATTTCACGGGGAGGCAATCAGCCCCAGCATTTT. Amino acids: CASSISRGGNQPQHF. The gene calls are TRBV19 and TRBJ1-5; no firm D call. The ends were cut back, 3 bases at V and 2 bases at J, with 11 bases in the middle. CDR1 is LNHDA, CDR2 SQIVND, per germline (reference sequence). The CDR3 covers 15 residues.

This chain joins TRBV14 and TRBJ2-7; a weak D match, TRBD1 (6 bases). V lost 4 bases to trimming and J lost 3 bases, with 7 bases between them. The CDR3 is 12 amino acids. CDR1 SGHDN and CDR2 FVKESK come from the germline V gene. The CDR3 DNA is TGTGCCAGCAGCCTACAGGGCTACGAGCAGTACTTC. Its translation: CASSLQGYEQYF.

The V call is TRBV30, the J call TRBJ2-1; maybe TRBD2 (5 bases). The germline V and J ends were trimmed by 6 bases and 5 bases, with 11 bases remaining between them. This CDR3 is built from 12 residues. Germline assignment: CDR1 GTSNPN and CDR2 SVGIG (reference sequence). The DNA for the CDR3 is TGTGCCTGTCACACTAGGCACAATGAGCAGTTCTTC. This encodes CACHTRHNEQFF.

J is TRBJ1-1 and V is TRBV4-1; D not certain. The CDR3 is 18 amino acids. V lost 6 bases and J 0 bases, leaving 23 bases between the germline ends. Germline assignment: CDR1 MGHRA and CDR2 YSYEKL. This chain's CDR3 is CASRGGPNSFSMNTEAFF. CDR3 DNA sequence: TGCGCCAGCAGAGGTGGGCCGAACAGTTTTTCTATGAACACTGAAGCTTTCTTT.

The chain uses TRBV5-1 and TRBJ1-2; TRBD1 aligns across 7 bases. V trimming: 3 bases; J trimming: 6 bases; junction bases outside the gene matches: 11. This CDR3 contains 15 residues. Germline V CDR1 and CDR2: SGHRS, YFSETQ. The CDR3 sequence: CASSSSPGTVDGYTF. The CDR3 region has the DNA TGCGCCAGCAGCTCCTCTCCCGGGACAGTAGATGGCTACACCTTC.

The chain uses TRBV11-2 and TRBJ2-1; no clear D. The CDR3 length is 12 residues. CDR1 and CDR2 from the germline V gene are SGHAT and FQNNGV. V lost 0 bases to trimming and J lost 8 bases, with 5 bases between them. The CDR3: CASSLESYEQFF. The CDR3 coding sequence is TGTGCCAGCAGCTTAGAATCTTATGAGCAGTTCTTC.

CDR3 loop: CASSERGRGQYF. CDR3 nucleotide sequence: TGTGCCAGCAGTGAGCGGGGGCGAGGACAGTACTTC. The genes are TRBV28 and TRBJ2-5; the match to TRBD2 covers 8 bases. The CDR3 is made up of 12 amino acids. CDR1 is MDHEN, CDR2 SYDVKM, per germline. V shed 5 bases and J 11 bases; nucleotides not matched to a gene: 7.

The J gene is TRBJ1-1, the V gene TRBV30; D may be TRBD1 (6 bases). The CDR3 is made up of 13 amino acids. Germline V gives CDR1 GTSNPN, CDR2 SVGIG (reference sequence). V lost 2 bases to trimming and J lost 11 bases, with 18 bases between them. Written as DNA, the CDR3 is TGTGCCTGGAGTCCGGGACACGAACGCAAGGCTTTCTTT. This gives the protein CAWSPGHERKAFF.

This chain links TRBV27 with TRBJ2-7; TRBD2 might be the D (5 bases). CDR1 and CDR2 (germline): MNHEY, SMNVEV (reference sequence). CDR3 size: 11 residues. The CDR3 reads CAAGQTYEQYF. In nucleotides, the CDR3 is TGTGCTGCGGGCCAGACCTACGAGCAGTACTTC.

This clone is a singleton in its sample. The chain carries TRBV5-4 and TRBJ1-4; TRBD1 matches 7 bases. The V segment lost 3 bases and the J segment 4 bases; nucleotides outside the gene matches: 9. This CDR3 has 16 amino acids. CDR1 is SGHNT and CDR2 is YYREEE in the germline V gene (reference sequence). CDR3 protein: CASSWIPGQINEKLFF. CDR3 sequence (DNA): TGTGCCAGCAGCTGGATTCCGGGACAGATTAATGAAAAACTGTTTTTT.

CDR3 sequence: CASTLRAEWSNQPQHF. Here the CDR3 DNA reads TGTGCCAGCACACTGAGGGCGGAGTGGAGCAATCAGCCCCAGCATTTT. The chain carries TRBV28 and TRBJ1-5; D is unclear. Per germline, CDR1 MDHEN and CDR2 SYDVKM. The ends were cut back, 7 bases at V and 1 base at J, with 17 bases in the middle. This CDR3 comprises 16 residues.

The V gene is TRBV5-4, the J gene TRBJ2-1; TRBD1 agrees at 8 bases. The trim removed 3 bases at V and 5 bases at J, leaving 13 bases unmatched. The CDR3 runs to 17 residues. Germline CDR1 reads SGHNT; CDR2 reads YYREEE (reference sequence). CDR3 sequence: CASSSRTGRRVDNEQFF. As DNA, the CDR3 is TGTGCCAGCAGCTCCCGGACAGGGAGACGAGTCGACAATGAGCAGTTCTTC. Variable domain in full (rest from reference TRBV5-4 and TRBJ2-1): ETGVTQSPTHLIKTRGQQVTLRCSSQSGHNTVSWYQQALGQGPQFIFQYYREEENGRGNFPPRFSGLQFPNYSSELNVNALELDDSALYLCASSSRTGRRVDNEQFFGPGTRLTVL.

The DNA for the CDR3 is TGCGCCAGCACCGGGACAGGGGAGGGCGAGACCCAGTACTTC. This gives the protein CASTGTGEGETQYF. The chain couples TRBV5-1 to TRBJ2-5; 10 positions agree with TRBD1. The CDR3 is made up of 14 amino acids. Germline loops: CDR1 SGHRS, CDR2 YFSETQ. V gave up 6 bases and J gave up 5 bases; unmatched junction bases: 7. The variable domain in full, with the rest retrieved from reference TRBV5-1 and TRBJ2-5, is KAGVTQTPRYLIKTRGQQVTLSCSPISGHRSVSWYQQTPGQGLQFLFEYFSETQRNKGNFPGRFSGRQFSNSRSEMNVSTLELGDSALYLCASTGTGEGETQYFGPGTRLLVL.

The chain links TRBV7-8 to TRBJ1-1; a weak D match, TRBD1 (6 bases). In germline, CDR1 is SGHVS, CDR2 FQNEAQ. The CDR3 consists of 14 residues. V lost 2 bases, J lost 8 bases, and 15 bases lay in between. Written as DNA, the CDR3 is TGTGCCAGCAGCTTATTCCAACGACAGGACGAAGCTTTCTTT. It translates to CASSLFQRQDEAFF. The variable domain in full, completed from reference TRBV7-8 and TRBJ1-1, reads GAGVSQSPRYKVAKRGQDVALRCDPISGHVSLFWYQQALGQGPEFLTYFQNEAQLDKSGLPSDRFFAERPEGSVSTLKIQRTQQEDSAVYLCASSLFQRQDEAFFGQGTRLTVV.

The rearrangement joins TRBV5-1 to TRBJ1-4; possibly TRBD1 for D (5 bases). With 4 bases removed from V and 0 bases from J, the gap between germline ends came to 22 bases. The CDR3 totals 19 residues. Germline lookup yields CDR1 SGHRS and CDR2 YFSETQ. DNA for the CDR3: TGCGCCAGCAGCCCCAAGCCGGGACTTTTGGTGGCAACTAATGAAAAACTGTTTTTT. The encoded protein is CASSPKPGLLVATNEKLFF.

A single count supports this clone. The V call is TRBV2, the J call TRBJ2-7; TRBD1 matches 9 bases. Trimming at V came to 6 bases and at J to 6 bases, leaving 15 bases not matched to a gene. Looked up from germline, CDR1 is SNHLY and CDR2 is FYNNEI. This CDR3 region has 16 residues. The CDR3 sequence: CASRTPRTGARPEQYF. CDR3 in DNA: TGTGCCAGCAGGACCCCGAGGACAGGGGCACGTCCCGAGCAGTACTTC.

CDR3 DNA sequence: TGTGCCAGCAGTGGGGGCCCGGGACTAGCGGGAAGAGAGCAGTTCTTC. It is translated as CASSGGPGLAGREQFF. V and J are TRBV25-1 and TRBJ2-1, with TRBD2 matching 13 bases. V trimming: 4 bases; J trimming: 10 bases; junction bases outside the gene matches: 10. CDR3 length: 16 amino acids. Looked up from germline, CDR1 is MGHDK and CDR2 is SYGVNS.

The rearrangement joins TRBV25-1 to TRBJ2-5, with TRBD1 matching over 7 bases. The CDR3 sequence is 14 residues long. The germline CDR1 and CDR2 sequences are MGHDK and SYGVNS. The trim removed 0 bases at V and 5 bases at J, leaving 3 bases unmatched. The CDR3 protein is CASSEYLGQETQYF. The CDR3 DNA reads TGTGCCAGCAGTGAATATTTGGGACAGGAGACCCAGTACTTC.

CDR3 DNA: TGCGCCAGCAGTGAGAGCGGGGGGGCCGGAGTGCAGTTCTTC. Its protein product is CASSESGGAGVQFF. The gene calls are TRBV10-1 and TRBJ2-1; 10 nucleotides match TRBD2. The V segment lost 2 bases and the J segment 12 bases; nucleotides outside the gene matches: 7. Germline assignment: CDR1 WNHNN and CDR2 SYGVQD (reference sequence). The CDR3 is made up of 14 amino acids.

The chain uses TRBV20-1 and TRBJ2-1; unclear D gene. The CDR3 sequence is 10 residues long. Germline assignment: CDR1 DFQATT and CDR2 SNEGSKA (reference sequence). Trimming cost V 3 bases and J 8 bases, with 5 bases left between them. CDR3 loop: CSASAHEQFF. CDR3 DNA: TGCAGTGCTAGTGCGCATGAGCAGTTCTTC.

The chain carries TRBV19 and TRBJ1-2; no definite D call. V was trimmed by 5 bases and J by 8 bases, leaving 18 bases between them. Germline V gives CDR1 LNHDA, CDR2 SQIVND (reference sequence). CDR3 length: 14 residues. The CDR3 is CASSGGFDGKGYTF. In DNA, the CDR3 is TGTGCCAGTAGTGGAGGGTTCGACGGGAAGGGCTACACCTTC. The complete variable domain, with remaining parts taken from reference TRBV19 and TRBJ1-2, reads DGGITQSPKYLFRKEGQNVTLSCEQNLNHDAMYWYRQDPGQGLRLIYYSQIVNDFQKGDIAEGYSVSREKKESFPLTVTSAQKNPTAFYLCASSGGFDGKGYTFGSGTRLTVV.